This paragraph covers one T cell receptor (beta chain) sequence. This sample stems from a study of radiation and T cells in renal cell carcinoma. Clones were read by immunoSEQ multiplex PCR, and TCRdb kept only the in-frame ones, dropping some. The sample holds just over 95,000 clones, around nine tenths seen once. As to time point: baseline pretreatment blood. Noted treatment: 15 Gy SBRT to primary tumor, nephrectomy 4 weeks later. This renal cell carcinoma was of the clear cell type. This sample comprised blood, obtained from a patient whose treatment included radiotherapy and nephrectomy. This TCR came from a man aged 45-65 years with renal cell carcinoma.

CDR3 coding DNA: TGTGCCAGTAGTATCATCCTCATTCGGGCCGGGACAGGGGACCAAGAGACCCAGTACTTC. Its protein product is CASSIILIRAGTGDQETQYF. This chain connects TRBV19 to TRBJ2-5, with 10 bases aligning to TRBD1. Germline V gene sequence: CDR1 LNHDA, CDR2 SQIVND (reference sequence). Unmatched junction bases numbered 16, after V lost 3 bases and J lost 0 bases. This CDR3 comprises 20 residues.